The entry below describes one T cell receptor beta chain. Its antigen is undetermined. One entry per CDR3 protein, called by TCRdb with MiXCR from the reads. Of around 260,000 distinct CDR3 sequences listed, around 8.7% are singletons. The germline V gene encodes CDR1 ENHRY and CDR2 SYGVKD. V dropped 0 bases and J dropped 3; count of bases not matched to a gene: 12. The CDR3 extends over 19 amino acids. These data belong to a study of T cell repertoires in cytomegalovirus infection. Across the study: Indications came from public TCR beta signatures; they pointed to CMV infection and to a matching HLA type.

General observations from the study: Clonotypes of TCR beta that were HLA-C-restricted and CMV-specific dominated the ex vivo response.

This receptor was taken from a human donor in good health (CMV status not recorded). Some clones in this sample may be carry-over from other donors' samples. This chain joins TRBV10-3 and TRBJ2-5, with TRBD2 matching 11 bases. Specimen: PBMCs. CDR3 DNA sequence: TGTGCCATCAGTGAGTCCCTCGGGACTAGCGGAGGGCCAAAAGAGACCCAGTACTTC. As protein: CAISESLGTSGGPKETQYF.